The 32 T cell receptor beta chains listed next were all sequenced from one sample in a study of CD8+ T cells in alopecia areata. Sequencing used cDNA as its template, made by extracting RNA and reverse transcribing it. Profiled with immunoSEQ multiplex PCR; TCRdb holds only in-frame clones, not every one. In the table there are about 130,000 clones, approximately 49% of which are singletons. The sample in question was CD8+ T cells sorted from blood, obtained at week 0. These receptors were obtained from a human donor with alopecia areata.

V and J are TRBV4-1 and TRBJ1-3; D not certain. Deletions cut 6 bases from V and 0 bases from J, with 6 bases between. The CDR3 runs 13 residues. Germline loops: CDR1 MGHRA, CDR2 YSYEKL. Written as DNA, the CDR3 is TGCGCCAGCAGTCTGAACTCTGGAAACACCATATATTTT. It encodes CASSLNSGNTIYF.

In its sample, this clone was seen a few times. The V and J genes are TRBV11-2 and TRBJ1-5; possible D gene TRBD1, 6 bases. This CDR3 spans 12 amino acids. From germline, CDR1 is SGHAT and CDR2 FQNNGV. V was cut by 5 bases and J by 5 bases, with 7 bases left in between. This CDR3 reads CASSAGDQPQHF. DNA for the CDR3: TGTGCCAGCAGCGCAGGGGATCAGCCCCAGCATTTT.

The chain links TRBV15 to TRBJ1-1; maybe TRBD1 (6 bases). The germline V gene has CDR1 LNHNV and CDR2 YYDKDF (reference sequence). V lost 0 bases to trimming and J lost 4 bases, with 15 bases between them. The CDR3 has 16 amino acids. The CDR3 bases are TGTGCCACCAGCAGAGAATCATTTACAGGGTCCACTGAAGCTTTCTTT. Its translation: CATSRESFTGSTEAFF.

This clone came up a few times. The rearrangement joins TRBV7-9 to TRBJ2-5; D is ambiguous. CDR3 length: 13 residues. Germline lookup yields CDR1 SEHNR and CDR2 FQNEAQ (reference sequence). V dropped 4 bases and J dropped 5 bases, with 11 bases sitting between them. CDR3 sequence (DNA): TGTGCCAGCAGCTCACCAGAGTCGGAGACCCAGTACTTC. Its protein product is CASSSPESETQYF.

This chain uses TRBV6-5 with TRBJ1-1, with unresolved D. Germline V gene data show CDR1 as MNHEY and CDR2 as SVGAGI. V lost 7 bases and J 3 bases, leaving 12 bases between the germline ends. The CDR3 is made up of 13 amino acids. The CDR3 nucleotides read TGTGCCAGCACCCGAGGCGGGGACACTGAAGCTTTCTTT. This codes for CASTRGGDTEAFF.

This chain uses TRBV5-6 with TRBJ1-1, with a weak D call TRBD1 (5 bases). The CDR3 consists of 14 residues. The ends were cut back, 3 bases at V and 1 base at J, with 10 bases in the middle. Germline V lookup: CDR1 SGHDT, CDR2 YYEEEE. The DNA for the CDR3 is TGTGCCAGCAGCTCCGGGACGGGGAACACTGAAGCTTTCTTT. Translating gives CASSSGTGNTEAFF.

The genes are TRBV6-6 and TRBJ2-1, with 12 bases identical to TRBD2. The CDR3 length is 16 residues. V dropped 2 bases and J dropped 4; count of bases not matched to a gene: 3. Germline V gene sequence: CDR1 MNHNY, CDR2 SVGAGI (reference sequence). CDR3 nucleotide sequence: TGTGCCAGCAGTTACCCAACTAGCGGGGGGTACAATGAGCAGTTCTTC. Translated, it gives CASSYPTSGGYNEQFF.

V and J are TRBV27 and TRBJ2-7; the match to TRBD1 covers 7 bases. The CDR3 sequence is 15 residues long. The V segment lost 6 bases and the J segment 0 bases; nucleotides outside the gene matches: 8. Germline CDR1 and CDR2: MNHEY and SMNVEV (reference sequence). For the CDR3, the DNA is TGTGCCAGCAGCTACTCGACAGGGCACTCCTACGAGCAGTACTTC. This codes for CASSYSTGHSYEQYF.

V gene TRBV27 combines with J gene TRBJ1-1, with a possible D match to TRBD1 (6 bases). Between the trimmed V and J ends, which lost 2 bases and 7 bases, there was a span of 11 bases. The CDR3 extends over 13 amino acids. Germline V gene sequence: CDR1 MNHEY, CDR2 SMNVEV (reference sequence). The CDR3 bases are TGTGCCAGCAGTTTAGGGGGGGGCTATGAAGCTTTCTTT. Translation gives CASSLGGGYEAFF.

The chain is built from TRBV9 and TRBJ1-1, with 7 nucleotides matching TRBD1. Losses at the gene ends were 4 bases for V and 7 bases for J; bases not matched to a gene: 7. CDR1 and CDR2 from the germline V gene are SGDLS and YYNGEE. This CDR3 is built from 13 residues. The CDR3 sequence is CASSQRQGNEAFF. CDR3 in DNA: TGTGCCAGCAGCCAAAGACAGGGAAATGAAGCTTTCTTT.

The V call is TRBV5-1, the J call TRBJ2-1; D call uncertain. V was clipped by 3 bases and J by 4 bases, with 14 bases between them. This CDR3 comprises 15 residues. Germline V gene data show CDR1 as SGHRS and CDR2 as YFSETQ. CDR3 DNA sequence: TGCGCCAGCAGCTCCTTGGGTAGGACGTACAATGAGCAGTTCTTC. This codes for CASSSLGRTYNEQFF.

This sequence joins TRBV7-9 and TRBJ1-1; 7 bases align to TRBD1. Germline V CDR1 and CDR2: SEHNR, FQNEAQ (reference sequence). J gave up 4 bases and V 10 bases, and 3 bases lay outside the gene matches. The CDR3 totals 11 residues. CDR3 sequence reads: CAIRGGTEAFF. CDR3 bases: TGTGCCATCAGGGGGGGCACTGAAGCTTTCTTT.

This clone was detected only once. The chain links TRBV30 to TRBJ2-2, with 11 nucleotides matching TRBD2. The germline V gene has CDR1 GTSNPN and CDR2 SVGIG (reference sequence). CDR3 length: 14 residues. The V gene end was trimmed by 5 bases and the J gene end by 5 bases; junction bases not matched to a gene: 4. The CDR3 reads CAWDLAGGTGELFF. CDR3 nucleotide sequence: TGTGCCTGGGACCTAGCGGGGGGTACCGGGGAGCTGTTTTTT.

The chain carries TRBV9 and TRBJ2-7; D possibly corresponds to TRBD1 (6 bases). The germline V gene encodes CDR1 SGDLS and CDR2 YYNGEE. Deletions cut 4 bases from V and 4 bases from J, with 15 bases between. This CDR3 spans 14 amino acids. The CDR3 loop is CASSSSWQGYEQYF. The CDR3 nucleotides read TGTGCCAGCAGCTCTTCATGGCAGGGGTACGAGCAGTACTTC.

J is TRBJ2-5 and V is TRBV27; D is perhaps TRBD2 (6 bases). Germline-derived CDR1 and CDR2 are MNHEY and SMNVEV (reference sequence). Trimming pared 8 bases from V and 5 bases from J, leaving 15 bases between. The CDR3 has 13 amino acids. CDR3 sequence reads: CASRAGRSETQYF. For the CDR3, the DNA is TGTGCCAGCCGAGCAGGGAGGTCGGAGACCCAGTACTTC.

The chain uses TRBV30 and TRBJ1-2; a weak D match, TRBD1 (6 bases). The CDR3 is made up of 14 amino acids. The V end was cut by 5 bases, the J end by 4 bases, with 17 bases between. CDR1 GTSNPN and CDR2 SVGIG come from the germline V gene (reference sequence). This CDR3 is CAWEARGTLYGYTF. The CDR3 DNA reads TGTGCCTGGGAGGCTCGCGGGACACTCTATGGCTACACCTTC. Filled out from reference TRBV30 and TRBJ1-2, the complete variable domain reads SQTIHQWPATLVQPVGSPLSLECTVEGTSNPNLYWYRQAAGRGLQLLFYSVGIGQISSEVPQNLSASRPQDRQFILSSKKLLLSDSGFYLCAWEARGTLYGYTFGSGTRLTVV.

This chain joins TRBV4-2 and TRBJ2-7; 10 bases map to TRBD2. Germline V CDR1 and CDR2: LGHNA, YNFKEQ. The trim removed 4 bases at V and 3 bases at J, leaving 3 bases unmatched. This CDR3 has 14 amino acids. DNA for the CDR3: TGTGCCAGCAGCCCTCTAGCGGGGGTCTACGAGCAGTACTTC. It specifies CASSPLAGVYEQYF.

This clone was recorded a few times. The chain carries TRBV7-6 and TRBJ2-2; D not resolved. CDR1 is SGHVS and CDR2 is FNYEAQ in the germline V gene. The CDR3 has 13 residues. The ends were cut back, 1 base at V and 6 bases at J, with 6 bases in the middle. The CDR3 bases are TGTGCCAGCAGCTTAGGGGGATCCGGGGAGCTGTTTTTT. Translated: CASSLGGSGELFF. Full variable domain (rest looked up from reference TRBV7-6 and TRBJ2-2): GAGVSQSPRYKVTKRGQDVALRCDPISGHVSLYWYRQALGQGPEFLTYFNYEAQQDKSGLPNDRFSAERPEGSISTLTIQRTEQRDSAMYRCASSLGGSGELFFGEGSRLTVL.

The chain links TRBV27 to TRBJ2-7, with a tentative D call TRBD1 (6 bases). Deletions cut 5 bases from V and 0 bases from J, with 11 bases between. This CDR3 contains 14 residues. Germline values: CDR1 MNHEY, CDR2 SMNVEV (reference sequence). The CDR3 bases are TGTGCCAGCAGTCCCGAGACAGGCTCCTACGAGCAGTACTTC. Protein: CASSPETGSYEQYF.

The V call is TRBV15, the J call TRBJ2-7, with D possibly being TRBD2 (5 bases). V was trimmed by 3 bases and J by 2 bases, leaving 11 bases between them. In germline, CDR1 is LNHNV, CDR2 YYDKDF (reference sequence). The CDR3 is 14 residues long. CDR3 protein: CATSSGHGAYEQYF. Here the CDR3 DNA reads TGTGCCACCAGCAGTGGGCACGGGGCCTACGAGCAGTACTTC.

The chain employs TRBV27 and TRBJ2-7; D remains unclear. V was trimmed by 3 bases and J by 2 bases, leaving 17 bases between them. The CDR3 sequence is 16 residues long. Germline V lookup: CDR1 MNHEY, CDR2 SMNVEV (reference sequence). The CDR3 spells CASSFSSGQRPYEQYF. The DNA for the CDR3 is TGTGCCAGCAGTTTCTCCTCGGGTCAGAGGCCCTACGAGCAGTACTTC.

This clone has just a few counts. The gene calls are TRBV4-2 and TRBJ2-1; D might be TRBD2 (5 bases). CDR3 size: 18 residues. Trimming took 1 base from V and 1 from J, leaving 17 bases between them. The germline V gene encodes CDR1 LGHNA and CDR2 YNFKEQ. The CDR3: CASSQVSRGPESYNEQFF. The CDR3 DNA sequence: TGTGCCAGCAGCCAAGTTTCAAGAGGGCCCGAGTCCTACAATGAGCAGTTCTTC.

This sequence joins TRBV5-6 and TRBJ2-1; 7 nucleotides line up with TRBD2. Germline V lookup: CDR1 SGHDT, CDR2 YYEEEE. After removal of 3 bases from V and 0 bases from J, the junction contained 3 bases not matched to a gene. This CDR3 has 15 amino acids. Here the CDR3 reads CASSSLAGSYNEQFF. CDR3 DNA: TGTGCCAGCAGCTCTTTAGCGGGCTCCTACAATGAGCAGTTCTTC.

The rearrangement joins TRBV15 to TRBJ2-3; no clear D. Trimming cost V 2 bases and J 6 bases, with 9 bases left between them. Germline V gene data show CDR1 as LNHNV and CDR2 as YYDKDF (reference sequence). The CDR3 covers 13 residues. DNA for the CDR3: TGTGCCACCAGCAGAAACCCGGCGGATACGCAGTATTTT. It codes for CATSRNPADTQYF.

The chain recombines TRBV18 with TRBJ2-5; D could derive from TRBD1 or TRBD2 (5 bases each). The CDR3 extends over 15 amino acids. V lost 6 bases and J 5 bases, leaving 19 bases between the germline ends. From germline, CDR1 is KGHSH and CDR2 LQKENI. DNA of the CDR3: TGTGCCAGCTCCCGACCAGACGAGGGGTTGGAGACCCAGTACTTC. Its protein product is CASSRPDEGLETQYF.

This clone was observed a handful of times. The chain couples TRBV5-1 to TRBJ1-2; no clear D. CDR1 is SGHRS, CDR2 YFSETQ, per germline. The length of the CDR3 is 14 residues. Trimming removed 0 bases at V and 6 bases at J, with 12 bases between. In nucleotides, the CDR3 is TGCGCCAGCAGCTTGGAGGCAGCCCCTCATGGCTACACCTTC. This encodes CASSLEAAPHGYTF.

J is TRBJ1-2 and V is TRBV2, with 8 bases lining up with TRBD1. Trimming cost V 4 bases and J 5 bases; bases outside gene matches: 6. Germline V gene lookup returns CDR1 SNHLY and CDR2 FYNNEI. The CDR3 runs 14 residues. The CDR3: CASSADRGGYGYTF. CDR3 bases: TGTGCCAGCAGTGCCGACAGGGGCGGGTATGGCTACACCTTC.

The chain employs TRBV2 and TRBJ1-2; TRBD1 aligns across 10 bases. The junction had 6 bases not matched to a gene; V was cut back by 3 bases and J by 8 bases. This CDR3 spans 14 amino acids. Germline-derived CDR1 and CDR2 are SNHLY and FYNNEI. The CDR3 loop reads CASSDPRDRGGYTF. DNA for the CDR3: TGTGCCAGCAGTGACCCCCGGGACAGGGGAGGCTACACCTTC.

This chain links TRBV19 with TRBJ2-5; possibly TRBD2 for D (5 bases). CDR3 length: 15 residues. V was pared by 5 bases and J by 5 bases, with 18 bases between. Looked up from germline, CDR1 is LNHDA and CDR2 is SQIVND (reference sequence). The CDR3 loop is CASSSPARGYETQYF. The CDR3 nucleotides are TGTGCCAGTAGTTCGCCGGCTCGGGGATACGAGACCCAGTACTTC.

V usage is TRBV9 and J usage is TRBJ2-5; D not resolved. Germline V gene sequence: CDR1 SGDLS, CDR2 YYNGEE. V was clipped by 6 bases and J by 3 bases, with 9 bases between them. The CDR3 sequence is 12 residues long. The CDR3 is CASKPREETQYF. The CDR3 DNA is TGTGCCAGCAAGCCTAGAGAAGAGACCCAGTACTTC.

This clone was counted between two and nine times. This chain links TRBV27 with TRBJ1-5; D ambiguous. Trimming left V 4 bases short and J 1 base short, with 8 bases between. The CDR3 extends over 14 amino acids. Germline V gives CDR1 MNHEY, CDR2 SMNVEV (reference sequence). For the CDR3, the DNA is TGTGCCAGCAGTTCACGAGGGAGCAATCAGCCCCAGCATTTT. Amino acids: CASSSRGSNQPQHF.

The chain combines TRBV6-5 with TRBJ1-5; possibly TRBD1 for D (5 bases). Germline V gene data show CDR1 as MNHEY and CDR2 as SVGAGI. The CDR3 length is 15 residues. Trimming stripped 6 bases from V and 1 base from J, with 13 bases between. In DNA, the CDR3 is TGTGCCAGCAGGAGCAGGGAAGGAAGCAATCAGCCCCAGCATTTT. Protein sequence: CASRSREGSNQPQHF.